The present entry profiles one T cell receptor beta chain with its context. The antigen is unknown. TCRdb used MiXCR to reprocess the 5' RACE reads, holding one entry per CDR3 protein. The data hold 1.5 million to 2 million distinct CDR3 sequences, with roughly 35% observed a single time. The data were obtained in a study of identical twins. Study-level findings and limits: Clonotypes of the beta chain that were abundant in cord blood carried fewer insertions (memory repertoires showed none). An excess of low generation probability was shown by twin-shared out-of-frame alpha sequences. The models systematically underestimated how much out-of-frame TCR alpha was shared in monozygotic twins.

CDR3 size: 19 residues. The germline V gene encodes CDR1 DFQATT and CDR2 SNEGSKA (reference sequence). This sequence originates from a newborn girl in good health. Sequencing was performed on cord blood. V gene TRBV20-1 combines with J gene TRBJ2-4, with TRBD2 identical over 10 bases. The J call may be faulty, since TRBJ2-5 better matches the DNA end. The CDR3: CSARRGLLAGHYFQETQYF. The CDR3 DNA reads as TGCAGTGCTAGGCGCGGACTACTAGCGGGGCACTATTTCCAAGAGACCCAGTACTTC.